This section outlines one T cell receptor (beta chain) sequence together with its context. Its antigen remains unidentified. No base-level quality is on record; no much larger clone is a single base apart. Using the deep immunoSEQ assay, multiplex PCR amplified TCR CDR3 regions from genomic DNA. Extracted genomic DNA from each cell subset was spread evenly across all wells of several immunoSEQ 96-well plates, with each plate serving as a replicate. For sorted subsets, 200 ng of genomic DNA, equivalent to around 31,000 T cell genomes, went into each replicate PCR. Purified libraries were quantified with a Qubit 3.0 fluorometer, sized on a Bioanalyzer 2100, and re-quantified with the KAPA Library Quantification kit. Every immunoSEQ 96-well plate was sequenced on a dedicated single-read 150-cycle Illumina NextSeq 550 flow cell. From the authors' description of their analysis: The immunoSEQ output contained only junctional sequences without quality scores, so filtering could not match that applied to full-length reads. Sequences were annotated with PyIR, a Python wrapper for IgBLAST v1.9, using IMGT germline references to assign V/J genes and CDR3. Reads with weak V/J assignments (E-value above 1e-6), missing CDR3, stop codons, out-of-frame junctions, or ambiguous translated residues were removed. V3J clonotypes were defined as sequences sharing an identical inferred V gene, J gene, and CDR3 amino acid sequence. Percentage overlap between repertoires was calculated by dividing the number of shared unique clonotypes by the size of the smaller repertoire. Repertoire richness was assessed with RTK rarefaction, the Chao1 estimator, and Recon v2.1 estimates of unobserved clonotypes. OLGA was used to compute generation probabilities for all TCRbeta clonotypes that the gDNA method yielded from a handful of donors. TCRdb took this table from immuneACCESS and kept in-frame rearrangements with V and J called. Such tables lack part of the clones; where checked against another copy, unresolved V genes explain under half of the gap, and the rest is unexplained. The V and J calls and clone size were taken over from that table, and D and trimming were inferred from the DNA. Here the sample has roughly 2.1 million clones; 93% occur a single time. 1.7% of the sample lies in the top ten.

CD8 naive samples consisted of CD45RO-negative cells that were positively selected for CCR7, yielding a CD45RA+CCR7+ population without TemRA cells. The donors were healthy, HIV-negative adults who had no recently reported acute infections or vaccinations. Only Caucasian adults living in Nashville, Tennessee, USA were represented among the donors. After blood collection by leukapheresis, PBMCs were isolated using Ficoll-Histopaque density gradient centrifugation and then cryopreserved in the vapor phase of liquid nitrogen. Purity and quantity of every magnetically sorted T cell population were checked by analytical flow cytometry. Genomic DNA was isolated from every sorted fraction and measured by UV absorbance on a Nanodrop 2000c. This sample was included in a study of shared clonotypes between healthy human individuals (dated by TCRdb to the early 2020s). Regarding the complete study: A few men and a couple of women, aged 18 to 49 years, made up the cohort. For each donor, CD4 naive and CD4 memory were each given three plates, CD8 naive was given two plates, and CD8 memory was given one plate. The study deeply sequenced blood TCR repertoires of about five healthy adults to estimate repertoire size and the extent of clonotype sharing between individuals. Different laboratories and diverse techniques were used to prepare libraries and sequence TCR repertoires, to increase sequencing depth and limit assay-specific biases. Per donor, leukapheresis produced somewhere between about 0.8 and 9.5 billion PBMCs.

Points the paper makes about the study in general: Sampling was restricted to blood, and TCR repertoires in tissues likely differ from the TCR repertoires found in blood. Clonotypes shared by all four sorted-subset donors showed higher generation probabilities than non-shared clonotypes. Approximately 5% of naive CD4, 3.5% of naive CD8, about 2.1% of memory CD4, and about 0.4% of memory CD8 clonotypes were shared across four donors. Based on pairwise subsampling, the degree of clonotype sharing among donors was expected to be affected by sequencing depth. The genetic and exposure-history diversity represented was limited by the small number of donors. Naive subsets generally had larger estimated clonotype richness than memory subsets did. Rarefaction of sorted-subset datasets indicated incomplete sequencing despite the large sequencing depth.

The CDR3 runs 15 amino acids, cysteine and phenylalanine included. Of the read, only the CDR3 DNA is kept; its 45 bases are in frame from base 1. V is shortened by 2 bases, J by 0 bases, and the region joining them spans 11 bases. CDR1 and CDR2, per the germline V gene (reference sequence), are LNHDA and SQIVND. The V and J segments used are TRBV19 and TRBJ2-7, with no confidently assigned D gene. This TCR was recovered from a man between 18 and 35 years old in good health. Some clones in this sample may be carry-over from other donors' samples. The sample taken for sequencing was naive CD8+ T cells from PBMCs. This specimen's cell subset or site label, per the study, means: CD45RA+CCR7+. The DNA reads TGTGCCAGTAGTATAAGCAGGTCCCCCTCCTACGAGCAGTACTTC. This translates into CASSISRSPSYEQYF.